This record covers a single T cell receptor (beta chain). The CDR3 contains 11 residues. V was cut by 6 bases and J by 2 bases, with 4 bases left in between. Germline V CDR1 and CDR2: MNHEY, SVGAGI. This sample stems from a study of blood T cell repertoires in COVID-19. Across the study: Samples representing acute and convalescent COVID-19 were sourced from the United States, Italy and Spain. Sources were T cells, B-cell-depleted T cells, or PBMCs; the material itself was cDNA or gDNA.

Per the original methods: Reference gene primer amplification in the assay estimated nucleated cell counts. Measured with immunoSEQ multiplex PCR; TCRdb has only the in-frame clones, and not every one. That table gives V, J and clone size, and the DNA gave D and trimming. The sample has roughly 87,000 clones; roughly 84% are singletons. Sequences were obtained from peripheral blood. The V gene is TRBV6-5, the J gene TRBJ2-5; no clear D gene. This clonotype was obtained from a woman aged 55-75 years with acute or convalescent COVID-19. The CDR3 sequence: CASSRQETQYF. The CDR3 DNA reads TGTGCCAGCAGCCGTCAAGAGACCCAGTACTTC.